These 14 T cell receptor beta chains came from one sample sequenced in a study of blood T cell repertoires in COVID-19. Using immunoSEQ multiplex PCR, the repertoire was profiled, and TCRdb retains in-frame clones only, with some absent. The sample consists of some 110,000 clones, 65% to 90% of them appearing once. Sequencing was performed on peripheral blood. These receptors came from a middle-aged man with acute or convalescent COVID-19.

The chain has TRBV5-1 and TRBJ2-1; D is unclear. V was cut by 1 base and J by 2 bases, with 7 bases left in between. CDR1 is SGHRS and CDR2 is YFSETQ in the germline V gene. The CDR3 length is 14 residues. The CDR3 DNA sequence: TGCGCCAGCAGCTTGACACGTACCTACAATGAGCAGTTCTTC. Translating it yields CASSLTRTYNEQFF.

The chain employs TRBV18 and TRBJ1-5, with D possibly being TRBD1 (6 bases). The CDR3 is 15 amino acids. The V and J ends lost 3 bases and 1 base respectively, with 10 bases between them. Per germline, CDR1 KGHSH and CDR2 LQKENI. The CDR3 spells CASSPNQGSNQPQHF. In DNA form, the CDR3 reads TGTGCCAGCTCACCCAACCAGGGGAGCAATCAGCCCCAGCATTTT.

This chain links TRBV30 with TRBJ1-2; D gene unclear. The germline CDR1 and CDR2 sequences are GTSNPN and SVGIG (reference sequence). The CDR3 has 14 amino acids. Trimming pared 4 bases from V and 3 bases from J, leaving 15 bases between. DNA of the CDR3: TGTGCCTGGATTGTGGGAGGTTTTCACTATGGCTACACCTTC. It specifies CAWIVGGFHYGYTF.

The rearrangement joins TRBV30 to TRBJ2-7; possible D gene TRBD2, 5 bases. V was cut by 4 bases and J by 2 bases, with 15 bases left in between. This CDR3 region has 14 residues. CDR1 is GTSNPN and CDR2 is SVGIG in the germline V gene (reference sequence). CDR3 nucleotides: TGTGCCTGGACCAACGGACTTCCTGCCTACGAGCAGTACTTC. Residues: CAWTNGLPAYEQYF.

The chain uses TRBV7-9 and TRBJ1-1, with TRBD1 matching over 8 bases. Germline V gives CDR1 SEHNR, CDR2 FQNEAQ (reference sequence). The CDR3 sequence is 15 residues long. V trimming: 5 bases; J trimming: 1 base; junction bases outside the gene matches: 6. In nucleotides, the CDR3 is TGTGCCAGCAGCCCCGGACAGGGCGAGAACACTGAAGCTTTCTTT. This encodes CASSPGQGENTEAFF. The full variable domain, in which reference TRBV7-9 and TRBJ1-1 provide the parts outside the CDR3, is DTGVSQNPRHKITKRGQNVTFRCDPISEHNRLYWYRQTLGQGPEFLTYFQNEAQLEKSRLLSDRFSAERPKGSFSTLEIQRTEQGDSAMYLCASSPGQGENTEAFFGQGTRLTVV.

V gene TRBV5-1 combines with J gene TRBJ1-1, with 7 bases identical to TRBD1. V gave up 4 bases and J gave up 0 bases; unmatched junction bases: 6. The CDR3 extends over 15 amino acids. CDR1 and CDR2 from the germline V gene are SGHRS and YFSETQ. The CDR3 region has the DNA TGCGCCAGCAGCAGTCAGGGGGTTATGAACACTGAAGCTTTCTTT. Translated: CASSSQGVMNTEAFF.

This clone came up once. J is TRBJ1-6 and V is TRBV24-1; unclear D gene. This CDR3 has 15 amino acids. The germline V gene encodes CDR1 KGHDR and CDR2 SFDVKD. V lost 5 bases and J 0 bases, leaving 7 bases between the germline ends. The CDR3 here is CATSAQRSYNSPLHF. CDR3 coding DNA: TGTGCCACCAGTGCCCAGCGCTCCTATAATTCACCCCTCCACTTT.

V is TRBV6-5 and J is TRBJ2-1; no clear D gene. The CDR3 runs 14 residues. V lost 10 bases, J lost 2 bases, and 15 bases lay in between. Germline V gene lookup returns CDR1 MNHEY and CDR2 SVGAGI. The CDR3 loop is CATAQLSTYNEQFF. As DNA, the CDR3 is TGTGCCACCGCACAGCTATCAACCTACAATGAGCAGTTCTTC.

The rearrangement joins TRBV5-1 to TRBJ2-1, with a possible D match to TRBD2 (6 bases). With 0 bases removed from V and 8 bases from J, the gap between germline ends came to 12 bases. The CDR3 spans 14 residues. Germline V CDR1 and CDR2: SGHRS, YFSETQ. CDR3 DNA: TGCGCCAGCAGCTTGGTGGGGGGTGAGGATGAGCAGTTCTTC. This encodes CASSLVGGEDEQFF.

The J gene is TRBJ1-2, the V gene TRBV6-5, with D possibly TRBD1 on 5 matching bases. This CDR3 is 13 amino acids long. V was cut by 2 bases and J by 10 bases, with 14 bases left in between. Germline lookup yields CDR1 MNHEY and CDR2 SVGAGI. For the CDR3, the DNA is TGTGCCAGCAGTTACACGACAGAGGTTTCCTACACCTTC. Protein product: CASSYTTEVSYTF.

The chain combines TRBV19 with TRBJ1-2, with D tentatively TRBD1 (5 bases). The V and J ends lost 3 bases and 2 bases respectively, with 13 bases between them. Germline V lookup: CDR1 LNHDA, CDR2 SQIVND (reference sequence). The CDR3 spans 15 residues. CDR3 sequence: CASSIAGGGNYGYTF. Here the CDR3 DNA reads TGTGCCAGTAGTATCGCGGGGGGTGGCAACTATGGCTACACCTTC.

As regards this clone: One end of the junction varies from germline; a read error may be responsible. This chain links TRBV7-7 with TRBJ2-2; TRBD1 matches 9 bases. This CDR3 is built from 16 residues. CDR1 is SSHAT, CDR2 FNYEAQ, per germline (reference sequence). The chain's CDR3 is CASSRSTGGHTGELFF. CDR3 nucleotide sequence: TGTGCTAGCAGCCGGAGCACAGGGGGCCACACCGGGGAGCTGTTTTTT.

The genes are TRBV4-2 and TRBJ2-1; D possibly corresponds to TRBD1 (5 bases). V was cut by 3 bases and J by 8 bases, with 11 bases left in between. This CDR3 comprises 13 residues. Germline V gene lookup returns CDR1 LGHNA and CDR2 YNFKEQ. Here the CDR3 reads CASSHSEGDEQFF. For the CDR3, the DNA is TGTGCCAGCAGCCATTCTGAAGGGGATGAGCAGTTCTTC.

This clone has more than one count but fewer than ten. This sequence joins TRBV10-2 and TRBJ2-7; D is possibly TRBD1 (6 bases). Germline lookup yields CDR1 WSHSY and CDR2 SAAADI. V lost 3 bases to trimming and J lost 5 bases, with 14 bases between them. CDR3 length: 14 residues. In nucleotides, the CDR3 is TGCGCCAGCAGTGAACCGGGACATTCGGACGAGCAGTACTTC. Protein sequence: CASSEPGHSDEQYF.